These 7 T cell receptor beta chains share one sample of origin, sequenced in a study of blood T cells in healthy people across ages. A J-beta primer mix and a sample-barcoded 5' primer were used in a second PCR of about 7 to 12 cycles. From the 5' RACE reads, TCRdb called clonotypes with MiXCR, one entry per CDR3 protein. The sample holds 700,000 to 850,000 distinct CDR3 sequences, roughly 34% seen once. Sample: blood. The receptors stem from a man aged 18 to 35 in good health.

Regarding this clonotype: The junction departs from the called germline gene at one end, perhaps through a read error. The chain employs TRBV7-2 and TRBJ1-2; TRBD1 might be the D (5 bases). Germline loops: CDR1 SGHTA, CDR2 FQGNSA. The CDR3 contains 19 residues. CDR3 nucleotides: TGTGCCCGCAGCTTCTGGATAGAGGGGTCAGGCCGGGCGTTAAGAGGCTACACCTTC. This gives the protein CARSFWIEGSGRALRGYTF.

The V gene is TRBV29-1, the J gene TRBJ2-3; 15 nucleotides agree with TRBD2. V shed 6 bases, J shed 2 bases, and the junction held 12 bases outside the gene matches. This CDR3 contains 18 residues. The germline CDR1 and CDR2 sequences are SQVTM and ANQGSEA. This CDR3 is CSVLGLAGGSLFTDTQYF. CDR3 DNA sequence: TGCAGCGTCCTCGGACTAGCGGGGGGGTCCCTTTTCACAGATACGCAGTATTTT.

CDR3 nucleotide sequence: TGTGCCTGGAGTTGGGTAAATTCACCCCTCCACTTT. As protein: CAWSWVNSPLHF. The chain couples TRBV30 to TRBJ1-6; D is undetermined. Trimming cost V 2 bases and J 7 bases, with 6 bases left between them. Germline V lookup: CDR1 GTSNPN, CDR2 SVGIG (reference sequence). This CDR3 is 12 amino acids long.

The rearrangement uses TRBV7-9 and TRBJ1-1; no reliable D call. The CDR3 is 14 residues long. Germline loops: CDR1 SEHNR, CDR2 FQNEAQ (reference sequence). Between the trimmed V and J ends, which lost 5 bases and 4 bases, there was a span of 14 bases. In DNA, the CDR3 is TGTGCCAGCAGCCACCTTTCGGAGGGCACTGAAGCTTTCTTT. Encoded protein: CASSHLSEGTEAFF. The entire variable domain, with the rest obtained from reference TRBV7-9 and TRBJ1-1, is as follows: DTGVSQNPRHKITKRGQNVTFRCDPISEHNRLYWYRQTLGQGPEFLTYFQNEAQLEKSRLLSDRFSAERPKGSFSTLEIQRTEQGDSAMYLCASSHLSEGTEAFFGQGTRLTVV.

Points on this clonotype: This clone may be a read error of a much larger clone one base away. The genes are TRBV20-1 and TRBJ1-5; D may be TRBD1 (5 bases). The ends were cut back, 5 bases at V and 3 bases at J, with 11 bases in the middle. The CDR3 contains 13 residues. Germline lookup yields CDR1 DFQATT and CDR2 SNEGSKA (reference sequence). CDR3 protein: CSAAGLINQPQHF. The CDR3 nucleotides read TGCAGTGCTGCGGGACTGATCAATCAGCCCCAGCATTTT.

This clonotype has a handful of counts. The chain recombines TRBV4-2 with TRBJ1-5; no firm D call. CDR3 length equals 15 residues. CDR1 and CDR2 (germline): LGHNA, YNFKEQ. V lost 0 bases and J 0 bases, leaving 6 bases between the germline ends. CDR3 in amino acids: CASSQDSPSNQPQHF. Written as DNA, the CDR3 is TGTGCCAGCAGCCAAGATTCTCCTAGCAATCAGCCCCAGCATTTT.

This sequence joins TRBV5-1 and TRBJ2-3; the match to TRBD2 covers 8 bases. The CDR3 length is 14 residues. V was clipped by 4 bases and J by 5 bases; unmatched bases: 6. CDR1 and CDR2 from the germline V gene are SGHRS and YFSETQ. The CDR3, as DNA: TGCGCCAGCAGCAAGGGGACTAGTCAAGATACGCAGTATTTT. Translated, it gives CASSKGTSQDTQYF.